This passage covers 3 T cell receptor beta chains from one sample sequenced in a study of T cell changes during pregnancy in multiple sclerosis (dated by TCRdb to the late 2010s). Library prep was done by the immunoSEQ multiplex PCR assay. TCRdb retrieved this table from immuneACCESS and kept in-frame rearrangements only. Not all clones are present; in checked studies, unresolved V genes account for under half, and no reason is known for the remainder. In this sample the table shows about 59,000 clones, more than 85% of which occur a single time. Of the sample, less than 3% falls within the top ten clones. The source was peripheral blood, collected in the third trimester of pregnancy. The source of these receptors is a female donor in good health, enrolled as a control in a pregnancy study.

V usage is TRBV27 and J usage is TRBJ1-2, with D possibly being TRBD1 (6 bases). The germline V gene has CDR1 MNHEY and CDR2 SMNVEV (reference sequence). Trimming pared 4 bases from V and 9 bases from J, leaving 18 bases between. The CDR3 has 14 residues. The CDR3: CASSSRRGTASYTF. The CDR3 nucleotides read TGTGCCAGCAGTTCCCGCAGGGGAACGGCGAGCTACACCTTC.

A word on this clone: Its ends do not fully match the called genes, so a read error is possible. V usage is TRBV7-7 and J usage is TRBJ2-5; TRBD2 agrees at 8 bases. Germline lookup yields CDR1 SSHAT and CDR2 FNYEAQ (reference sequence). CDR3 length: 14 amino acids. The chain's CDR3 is CASSPGGKKETQYF. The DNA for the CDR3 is TGTGCTAGCAGCCCGGGGGGGAAAAAAGAGACCCAGTACTTC.

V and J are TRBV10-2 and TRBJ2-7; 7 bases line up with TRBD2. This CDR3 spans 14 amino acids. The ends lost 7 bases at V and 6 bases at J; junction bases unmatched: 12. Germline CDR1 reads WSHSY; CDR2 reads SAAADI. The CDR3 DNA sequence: TGCGCCAGCACCAGGACTAGTAATGGAGGCGAGCAGTACTTC. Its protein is CASTRTSNGGEQYF.